Below are 8 T cell receptor beta chains sequenced from a single sample in a study of blood T cell repertoires in COVID-19. Sequenced by immunoSEQ multiplex PCR; TCRdb stores in-frame clones only, minus some. The repertoire has hundreds of thousands of clones, approximately 91% of them found once; the top ten carry around a tenth. The sequenced material came from PBMCs or T cells enriched from blood (not recorded which). These receptors originate from a woman in her thirties or forties who had recovered from COVID-19.

The chain has TRBV11-1 and TRBJ1-1, with D perhaps TRBD1 (6 bases). This CDR3 is built from 15 residues. Germline V gives CDR1 SGHAT, CDR2 FQDESV (reference sequence). V was pared by 3 bases and J by 6 bases, with 17 bases between. In nucleotides, the CDR3 is TGTGCCAGCAGCTTCACCGGAAGGGGGTGGGCTGAAGCTTTCTTT. Translating gives CASSFTGRGWAEAFF.

The chain is built from TRBV24-1 and TRBJ2-1; TRBD1 is a possible D gene (6 bases). The V end was cut by 4 bases, the J end by 10 bases, with 13 bases between. CDR3 length equals 13 residues. Germline V gene lookup returns CDR1 KGHDR and CDR2 SFDVKD. The CDR3 DNA is TGTGCCACCAGTGAGTCTTACAGGGACGAGCAGTTCTTC. Encoded protein: CATSESYRDEQFF.

This rearrangement joins TRBV4-3 to TRBJ1-4; 7 positions match TRBD1. The CDR3 is 16 amino acids. The J segment lost 5 bases and the V segment lost 1 base, leaving 7 bases of the junction unmatched. CDR1 LGHNA and CDR2 YSLEER come from the germline V gene. In DNA, the CDR3 is TGCGCCAGCAGCCAAGGAACCGGGACAGAGAATGAAAAACTGTTTTTT. This sequence encodes CASSQGTGTENEKLFF.

V is TRBV7-6 and J is TRBJ2-2, with D maybe TRBD2 (5 bases). Germline CDR1 and CDR2: SGHVS and FNYEAQ. Trimming took off 3 bases at V and 0 bases at J, with 8 bases between the two ends. This CDR3 is built from 15 residues. CDR3 DNA: TGTGCCAGCAGCTTGCCTAGCCCGAACACCGGGGAGCTGTTTTTT. Its translation: CASSLPSPNTGELFF.

The chain links TRBV6-5 to TRBJ2-1, with TRBD2 matching 10 bases. Losses at the gene ends were 5 bases for V and 5 bases for J; bases not matched to a gene: 3. CDR1 is MNHEY, CDR2 SVGAGI, per germline. The CDR3 runs 14 residues. CDR3 sequence: CASSNSGRHNEQFF. The CDR3 coding sequence is TGTGCCAGCAGTAATAGCGGGAGGCACAATGAGCAGTTCTTC.

The CDR3 DNA reads as TGTGCCAGCCCGCTGGGGCAGGGGGTGTGGAGCTCCTATAATTCACCCCTCCACTTT. Residues: CASPLGQGVWSSYNSPLHF. This rearrangement joins TRBV6-4 to TRBJ1-6, with 7 bases lining up with TRBD1. The CDR3 length is 19 residues. The V and J ends lost 8 bases and 0 bases, in that order; junction bases with no gene match: 16. The germline gives CDR1 MRHNA, CDR2 SNTAGT.

The V gene is TRBV5-5, the J gene TRBJ2-7; 9 nucleotides line up with TRBD1. The CDR3 contains 12 residues. V shed 0 bases and J 10 bases; nucleotides not matched to a gene: 2. Germline V gene data show CDR1 as SGHKS and CDR2 as YYEKEE (reference sequence). As DNA, the CDR3 is TGTGCCAGCAGCTTGGGGACAGGGGACCAGTACTTC. Translating it yields CASSLGTGDQYF. The full variable domain, with the rest looked up from reference TRBV5-5 and TRBJ2-7, is DAGVTQSPTHLIKTRGQQVTLRCSPISGHKSVSWYQQVLGQGPQFIFQYYEKEERGRGNFPDRFSARQFPNYSSELNVNALLLGDSALYLCASSLGTGDQYFGPGTRLTVT.

The V call is TRBV9, the J call TRBJ2-1, with TRBD2 matching 8 bases. V gave up 3 bases and J gave up 3 bases; unmatched junction bases: 5. This CDR3 spans 15 amino acids. Germline V CDR1 and CDR2: SGDLS, YYNGEE. CDR3 sequence (DNA): TGTGCCAGCAGCGGAAGGGGACTAGGCTACAATGAGCAGTTCTTC. It encodes CASSGRGLGYNEQFF.